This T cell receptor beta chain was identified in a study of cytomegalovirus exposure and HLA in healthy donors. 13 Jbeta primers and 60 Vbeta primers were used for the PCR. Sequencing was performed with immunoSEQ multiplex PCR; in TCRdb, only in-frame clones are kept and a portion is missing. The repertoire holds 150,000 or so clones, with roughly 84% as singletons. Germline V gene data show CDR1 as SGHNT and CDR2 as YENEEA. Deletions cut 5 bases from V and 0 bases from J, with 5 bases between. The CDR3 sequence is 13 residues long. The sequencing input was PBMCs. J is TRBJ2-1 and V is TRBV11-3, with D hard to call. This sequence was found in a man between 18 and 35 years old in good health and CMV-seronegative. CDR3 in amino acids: CASSLSSYNEQFF. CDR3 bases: TGTGCCAGCAGCCTGAGCTCCTACAATGAGCAGTTCTTC.